A single sample gave rise to the 16 T cell receptor beta chains below, sequenced in a study of T cells in localized non-small cell lung cancer. Some clones are missing from TCRdb's copy, which holds only in-frame ones; the method was immunoSEQ multiplex PCR. Of 10,000 to 13,000 clones listed, around three quarters are singletons. The sample in question was peripheral blood, obtained before any cancer treatment. The receptor source for this set is a male donor aged 60 or over with stage I lung adenocarcinoma.

The chain couples TRBV6-5 to TRBJ1-3; D might be TRBD1 (5 bases). The CDR3 loop spans 14 amino acids. Trimming cost V 3 bases and J 4 bases, with 10 bases left between them. Germline V CDR1 and CDR2: MNHEY, SVGAGI. DNA of the CDR3: TGTGCCAGCAGTTATTGGGGGACGGGAAACACCATATATTTT. Protein product: CASSYWGTGNTIYF.

This clone showed up just a few times. This rearrangement joins TRBV5-4 to TRBJ1-5; no clear D gene. V lost 0 bases and J 0 bases, leaving 4 bases between the germline ends. CDR3 size: 14 residues. CDR1 and CDR2 (germline): SGHNT, YYREEE (reference sequence). The CDR3 loop reads CASSLEDSNQPQHF. The CDR3 DNA reads TGTGCCAGCAGCTTGGAGGATAGCAATCAGCCCCAGCATTTT.

The CDR3 spells CASSSGRSTEAFF. The CDR3 DNA sequence: TGTGCCAGCAGCTCCGGACGGAGCACTGAAGCTTTCTTT. V gene TRBV7-9 combines with J gene TRBJ1-1; no clear D gene. CDR3 length equals 13 residues. In germline, CDR1 is SEHNR, CDR2 FQNEAQ (reference sequence). The V and J ends lost 4 bases and 4 bases respectively, with 10 bases between them.

This sequence joins TRBV19 and TRBJ2-2, with D possibly called TRBD1 or TRBD2 (6 bases each). With 7 bases removed from V and 1 base from J, the gap between germline ends came to 22 bases. The CDR3 sequence is 18 residues long. Germline CDR1 LNHDA, CDR2 SQIVND (reference sequence). CDR3 DNA: TGTGCCAGTACCACGGTCAGGGGAGGTAGGGTGAACACCGGGGAGCTGTTTTTT. Translating it yields CASTTVRGGRVNTGELFF.

The genes are TRBV6-1 and TRBJ2-7; 11 bases are shared with TRBD2. CDR1 is MNHNS, CDR2 SASEGT, per germline. The V and J ends lost 6 bases and 2 bases, in that order; junction bases with no gene match: 3. The CDR3 contains 14 residues. The CDR3 sequence: CASRDSGGAYEQYF. CDR3 bases: TGTGCCAGCAGGGATAGCGGGGGGGCCTACGAGCAGTACTTC.

This chain connects TRBV19 to TRBJ2-1; 8 bases match TRBD2. V dropped 6 bases and J dropped 6; count of bases not matched to a gene: 13. The germline gives CDR1 LNHDA, CDR2 SQIVND (reference sequence). This CDR3 contains 16 residues. In DNA form, the CDR3 reads TGTGCCAGTAGACTGACGCGCGCGCGGGGGGTCAATGAGCAGTTCTTC. It encodes CASRLTRARGVNEQFF.

CDR3 DNA: TGCGCCAGCAGCCAAGATGCTCGCGGGGGAGATACGCAGTATTTT. It codes for CASSQDARGGDTQYF. The chain uses TRBV4-3 and TRBJ2-3, with TRBD2 identical over 7 bases. Germline assignment: CDR1 LGHNA and CDR2 YSLEER. The CDR3 extends over 15 amino acids. The trim removed 0 bases at V and 5 bases at J, leaving 5 bases unmatched.

The rearrangement uses TRBV20-1 and TRBJ1-2; D not certain. There are 10 residues in the CDR3. The germline gives CDR1 DFQATT, CDR2 SNEGSKA (reference sequence). The CDR3: CGSFNYGYTF. For the CDR3, the DNA is TGCGGATCTTTCAACTATGGCTACACCTTC.

The rearrangement uses TRBV10-3 and TRBJ2-3; tentatively, D is TRBD1 (6 bases). The CDR3 has 15 residues. Germline CDR1 and CDR2: ENHRY and SYGVKD. V was pared by 6 bases and J by 9 bases, with 22 bases between. CDR3 loop: CAISRDTDDRTTQYF. The CDR3 DNA is TGTGCCATCAGCAGGGACACGGACGACCGGACGACGCAGTATTTT.

The chain combines TRBV9 with TRBJ2-7, with TRBD2 matching 7 bases. CDR3 length: 15 amino acids. V was pared by 4 bases and J by 2 bases, with 9 bases of the junction left unmatched. Germline assignment: CDR1 SGDLS and CDR2 YYNGEE. For the CDR3, the DNA is TGTGCCAGCAGCCCCCGGGCTAGCGGTACCTACGAGCAGTACTTC. It is translated as CASSPRASGTYEQYF. Looking up the rest from reference TRBV9 and TRBJ2-7 gives the full variable domain: DSGVTQTPKHLITATGQRVTLRCSPRSGDLSVYWYQQSLDQGLQFLIQYYNGEERAKGNILERFSAQQFPDLHSELNLSSLELGDSALYFCASSPRASGTYEQYFGPGTRLTVT.

This chain connects TRBV27 to TRBJ1-2; possible D gene TRBD1, 6 bases. V gave up 3 bases and J gave up 6 bases, with 14 bases separating them. Germline V gene sequence: CDR1 MNHEY, CDR2 SMNVEV (reference sequence). The CDR3 loop spans 14 amino acids. The CDR3 protein is CASSFNRVGDGYTF. The CDR3 bases are TGTGCCAGCAGTTTTAACAGGGTGGGAGATGGCTACACCTTC.

By share, this clone counts as medium-sized (0.01 to 0.1%). The chain couples TRBV18 to TRBJ1-5, with D possibly TRBD1 on 5 matching bases. This CDR3 comprises 15 residues. CDR1 is KGHSH and CDR2 is LQKENI in the germline V gene. Deletions cut 2 bases from V and 6 bases from J, with 14 bases between. The CDR3 DNA sequence: TGTGCCAGCTCACCAGTAGAAGGGGCTAGTCAGCCCCAGCATTTT. Translating gives CASSPVEGASQPQHF.

This clone was picked up one time. This chain links TRBV2 with TRBJ2-2; D may match TRBD1 or TRBD2 (6 bases each). Germline CDR1 SNHLY, CDR2 FYNNEI. CDR3 length: 19 amino acids. V was pared by 5 bases and J by 3 bases, with 25 bases between. DNA for the CDR3: TGTGCCAGCAGTTGGAGTCCTCATTTGGGGGGCGCCGACACCGGGGAGCTGTTTTTT. This encodes CASSWSPHLGGADTGELFF.

This clone has more than one count but fewer than ten. The chain uses TRBV6-1 and TRBJ2-3; D gene ambiguous. Deletions cut 0 bases from V and 10 bases from J, with 14 bases between. The CDR3 has 14 amino acids. In germline, CDR1 is MNHNS, CDR2 SASEGT. The CDR3 DNA reads as TGTGCCAGCAGTGAAGCCGGAACTCCAATGGCGCAGTATTTT. It yields the protein CASSEAGTPMAQYF.

The CDR3 loop is CASSLQLNTEAFF. The CDR3 DNA follows: TGTGCCAGCAGCTTACAGTTGAACACTGAAGCTTTCTTT. The rearrangement joins TRBV7-9 to TRBJ1-1; D remains unclear. V shed 2 bases and J shed 0 bases, with 4 bases lying between them. This CDR3 is 13 amino acids long. The germline gives CDR1 SEHNR, CDR2 FQNEAQ (reference sequence).

This rearrangement joins TRBV5-1 to TRBJ2-2; D may be TRBD1 or TRBD2 (6 bases each). This CDR3 region has 16 residues. CDR1 and CDR2 (germline): SGHRS, YFSETQ. V lost 0 bases and J lost 4, with 13 bases in between. CDR3 in DNA: TGCGCCAGCAGCTTGGTGGGGGGCGTAAGCACCGGGGAGCTGTTTTTT. Encoded protein: CASSLVGGVSTGELFF.